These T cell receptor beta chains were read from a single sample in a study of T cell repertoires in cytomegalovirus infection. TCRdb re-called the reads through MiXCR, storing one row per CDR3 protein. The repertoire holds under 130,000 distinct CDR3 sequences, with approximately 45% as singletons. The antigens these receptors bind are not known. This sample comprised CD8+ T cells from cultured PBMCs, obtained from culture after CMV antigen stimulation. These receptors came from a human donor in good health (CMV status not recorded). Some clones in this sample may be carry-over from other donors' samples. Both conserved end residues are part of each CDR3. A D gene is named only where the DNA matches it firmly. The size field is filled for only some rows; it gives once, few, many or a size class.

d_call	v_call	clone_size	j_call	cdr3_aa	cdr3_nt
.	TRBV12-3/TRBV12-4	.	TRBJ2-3	CASSLEVVAPDTQYF	TGTGCCAGCAGTTTAGAGGTCGTTGCCCCAGATACGCAGTATTTT
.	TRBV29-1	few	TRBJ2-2	CSVEVGLNTGELFF	TGCAGCGTTGAAGTCGGGCTGAACACCGGGGAGCTGTTTTTT
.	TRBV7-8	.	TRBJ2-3	CASSLALGPDTQYF	TGTGCCAGCAGCTTAGCATTGGGCCCAGATACGCAGTATTTT
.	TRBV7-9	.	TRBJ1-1	CASSPEGNTEAFF	TGTGCCAGCAGCCCCGAAGGGAACACTGAAGCTTTCTTT
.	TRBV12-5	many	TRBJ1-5	CASGLVQNQPQHF	TGTGCTAGTGGTTTGGTACAGAATCAGCCCCAGCATTTT
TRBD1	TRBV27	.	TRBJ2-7	CASSSDRGNKAYEQYF	TGTGCCAGCAGTTCCGACAGGGGGAATAAAGCCTACGAGCAGTACTTC
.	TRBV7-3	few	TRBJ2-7	CASSPPEGVIIQQYF	TGTGCCAGCAGCCCCCCAGAGGGTGTAATTATCCAGCAGTACTTC
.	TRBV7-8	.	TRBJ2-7	CASSSGFFDEQYF	TGTGCCAGCAGCTCCGGCTTTTTCGACGAGCAGTACTTC
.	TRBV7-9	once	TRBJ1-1	CASSLADGNTEAFF	TGTGCCAGCAGCCTAGCGGACGGGAACACTGAAGCTTTCTTT
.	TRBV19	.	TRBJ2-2	CASSIHPRTGANTGELFF	TGTGCCAGTAGTATTCACCCTCGGACGGGTGCGAACACCGGGGAGCTGTTTTTT
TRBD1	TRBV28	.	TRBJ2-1	CVSSLLPGQGNYNEQFF	TGTGTCAGCAGTTTATTACCGGGACAGGGTAACTACAATGAGCAGTTCTTC
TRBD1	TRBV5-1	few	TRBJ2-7	CASSLGQGIEQYF	TGCGCCAGCAGCTTGGGACAGGGGATCGAGCAGTACTTC
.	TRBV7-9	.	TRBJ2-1	CASSLQGTHNEQFF	TGTGCCAGCAGTTTACAGGGTACCCACAATGAGCAGTTCTTC
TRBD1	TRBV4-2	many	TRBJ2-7	CASSQDGGQSYEQYF	TGTGCCAGCAGCCAAGATGGGGGACAGAGTTACGAGCAGTACTTC
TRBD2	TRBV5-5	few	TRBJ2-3	CASSLTSGGATYTDTQYF	TGTGCCAGCAGCTTGACTAGCGGGGGGGCCACCTACACAGATACGCAGTATTTT
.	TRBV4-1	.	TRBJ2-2	CASSPSFSAGLTGELFF	TGCGCCAGCAGCCCCTCCTTCTCGGCAGGTCTCACCGGGGAGCTGTTTTTT
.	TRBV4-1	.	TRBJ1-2	CASSQVTGYGYGYTF	TGCGCCAGCAGCCAAGTGACCGGGTATGGATATGGCTACACCTTC
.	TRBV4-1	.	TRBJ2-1	CASSQDGPRLEQFF	TGCGCCAGCAGCCAAGATGGACCCCGGCTTGAGCAGTTCTTC
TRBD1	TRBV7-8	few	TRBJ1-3	CASSLTRTGVSGNTIYF	TGTGCCAGCAGCTTAACCCGGACAGGGGTCTCTGGAAACACCATATATTTT
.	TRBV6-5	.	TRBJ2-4	CASSYSSPGNIQYF	TGTGCCAGCAGTTACTCGTCGCCGGGGAACATTCAGTACTTC
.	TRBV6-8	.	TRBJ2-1	CASSYSPVNEQFF	TGTGCCAGCAGTTACTCCCCAGTCAATGAGCAGTTCTTC
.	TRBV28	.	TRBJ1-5	CASSVLQEYSNQPQHF	TGTGCCAGCAGTGTGCTACAGGAGTATAGCAATCAGCCCCAGCATTTT
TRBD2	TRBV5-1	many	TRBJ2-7	CASSSGGGTTYEQYF	TGCGCCAGCAGCTCCGGGGGGGGAACAACCTACGAGCAGTACTTC
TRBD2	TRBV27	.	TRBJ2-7	CASKAGGASSYEQYF	TGTGCCAGCAAAGCGGGGGGAGCGAGCTCCTACGAGCAGTACTTC
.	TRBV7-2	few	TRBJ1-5	CASSSGPGQGQPQHF	TGTGCCAGCAGCTCGGGACCAGGGCAAGGACAGCCCCAGCATTTT
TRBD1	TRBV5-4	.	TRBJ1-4	CASSLGTGGTNEKLFF	TGTGCCAGCAGCTTGGGGACAGGGGGGACTAATGAAAAACTGTTTTTT
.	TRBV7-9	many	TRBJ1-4	CASSPRTWGPAANEKLFF	TGTGCCAGCAGCCCACGTACATGGGGTCCGGCTGCTAATGAAAAACTGTTTTTT
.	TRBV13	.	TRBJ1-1	CASSAGRGEAFF	TGTGCCAGCAGCGCGGGGCGAGGTGAAGCTTTCTTT